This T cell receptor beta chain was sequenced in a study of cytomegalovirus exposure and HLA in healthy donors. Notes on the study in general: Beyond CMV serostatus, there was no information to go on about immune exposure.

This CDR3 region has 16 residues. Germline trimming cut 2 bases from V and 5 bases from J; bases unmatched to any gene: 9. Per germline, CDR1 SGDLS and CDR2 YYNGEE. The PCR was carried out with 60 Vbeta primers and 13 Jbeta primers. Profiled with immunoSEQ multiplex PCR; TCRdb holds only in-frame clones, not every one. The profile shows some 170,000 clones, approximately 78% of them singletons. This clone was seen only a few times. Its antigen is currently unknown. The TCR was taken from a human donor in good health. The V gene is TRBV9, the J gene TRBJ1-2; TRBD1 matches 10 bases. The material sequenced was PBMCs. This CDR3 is CASSVSDRGKWYGYTF. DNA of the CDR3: TGTGCCAGCAGCGTTTCGGACAGGGGGAAGTGGTATGGCTACACCTTC.